The next 24 T cell receptor beta chains were all read from a single sample in a study of T cell responses to AZD1222 COVID-19 vaccine. The protocol was immunoSEQ multiplex PCR, while the TCRdb copy is restricted to in-frame clones and leaves out a portion. The sample carries about 160,000 clones, roughly 90% recorded once. The source was peripheral blood, collected on day 0 of AZD1222 vaccination. Receptors were obtained from an adult in good health.

The genes are TRBV5-1 and TRBJ2-1; D remains unclear. The CDR3 consists of 14 residues. Between the trimmed V and J ends, which lost 5 bases and 9 bases, there was a span of 18 bases. Germline lookup yields CDR1 SGHRS and CDR2 YFSETQ. The CDR3 sequence: CASRPSGHRPEQFF. CDR3 DNA sequence: TGCGCCAGCAGACCCTCGGGCCACCGACCTGAGCAGTTCTTC.

The V call is TRBV19, the J call TRBJ2-1; D may be TRBD1 (6 bases). The germline V and J ends were trimmed by 10 bases and 7 bases, with 20 bases remaining between them. CDR1 LNHDA and CDR2 SQIVND come from the germline V gene (reference sequence). The CDR3 loop spans 14 amino acids. CDR3 nucleotide sequence: TGTGCCACAAAAACAGGGAAGGGCGCGAATGAGCAGTTCTTC. It specifies CATKTGKGANEQFF.

In this sample, this clone turned up once. The V and J genes are TRBV9 and TRBJ2-1; 14 positions agree with TRBD2. The ends lost 0 bases at V and 2 bases at J; junction bases unmatched: 4. Germline values: CDR1 SGDLS, CDR2 YYNGEE. The CDR3 contains 18 residues. Here the CDR3 DNA reads TGTGCCAGCAGCGTAGCCCCGGGACTAGCGGGGGCCTACAATGAGCAGTTCTTC. This codes for CASSVAPGLAGAYNEQFF.

This chain links TRBV6-5 with TRBJ1-1; D not resolved. This CDR3 is built from 14 residues. The V and J ends lost 10 bases and 2 bases respectively, with 17 bases between them. Germline values: CDR1 MNHEY, CDR2 SVGAGI. In DNA, the CDR3 is TGTGCCACCACCCCTAAAGACCGAAACACTGAAGCTTTCTTT. Translation: CATTPKDRNTEAFF.

This chain links TRBV6-6 with TRBJ1-2, with D possibly being TRBD1 (5 bases). From germline, CDR1 is MNHNY and CDR2 SVGAGI (reference sequence). Deletions cut 2 bases from V and 3 bases from J, with 16 bases between. The CDR3 has 16 residues. CDR3 residues: CASSYVRQGFDYGYTF. The CDR3 nucleotides read TGTGCCAGCAGTTACGTGAGGCAGGGTTTTGACTATGGCTACACCTTC.

This clone was seen a handful of times. The gene calls are TRBV5-1 and TRBJ2-1; 13 positions agree with TRBD2. The CDR3 has 18 residues. Germline loops: CDR1 SGHRS, CDR2 YFSETQ. V gave up 2 bases and J gave up 5 bases; unmatched junction bases: 10. CDR3 in amino acids: CASSFKGGTSGANNEQFF. CDR3 coding DNA: TGCGCCAGCAGCTTTAAAGGGGGGACTAGCGGGGCAAACAATGAGCAGTTCTTC. The full variable domain, rest sourced from reference TRBV5-1 and TRBJ2-1, is KAGVTQTPRYLIKTRGQQVTLSCSPISGHRSVSWYQQTPGQGLQFLFEYFSETQRNKGNFPGRFSGRQFSNSRSEMNVSTLELGDSALYLCASSFKGGTSGANNEQFFGPGTRLTVL.

The chain uses TRBV19 and TRBJ1-6, with TRBD1 as a possible D gene (6 bases). Trimming removed 4 bases at V and 9 bases at J, with 13 bases between. Germline assignment: CDR1 LNHDA and CDR2 SQIVND (reference sequence). The CDR3 spans 14 residues. The CDR3 DNA follows: TGTGCCAGTAGTACGACAGGATCGATTTCACCCCTCCACTTT. As protein: CASSTTGSISPLHF.

The chain has TRBV2 and TRBJ2-1, with D tentatively TRBD1 (5 bases). The CDR3 is made up of 12 amino acids. Germline-derived CDR1 and CDR2 are SNHLY and FYNNEI. The V gene lost 4 bases and the J gene lost 6 bases, with 7 bases spanning the gap. The CDR3 spells CASSVRGNEQFF. The CDR3 nucleotides are TGTGCCAGCAGTGTTAGGGGCAATGAGCAGTTCTTC. The variable domain in full, completed from reference TRBV2 and TRBJ2-1, reads EPEVTQTPSHQVTQMGQEVILRCVPISNHLYFYWYRQILGQKVEFLVSFYNNEISEKSEIFDDQFSVERPDGSNFTLKIRSTKLEDSAMYFCASSVRGNEQFFGPGTRLTVL.

The rearrangement joins TRBV11-2 to TRBJ2-7; TRBD2 agrees at 7 bases. Germline V gene data show CDR1 as SGHAT and CDR2 as FQNNGV. V trimming: 5 bases; J trimming: 1 base; junction bases outside the gene matches: 5. The CDR3 spans 14 residues. CDR3 sequence: CASSTRTSSYEQYF. Written as DNA, the CDR3 is TGTGCCAGCAGCACAAGGACTAGTTCCTACGAGCAGTACTTC.

V and J are TRBV4-2 and TRBJ1-4; D ambiguous. CDR3 length: 15 residues. Between the trimmed V and J ends, which lost 2 bases and 4 bases, there was a span of 11 bases. Germline V CDR1 and CDR2: LGHNA, YNFKEQ. DNA of the CDR3: TGTGCCAGCAGCCAAACTTTCAGTGATAATGAAAAACTGTTTTTT. Amino acids: CASSQTFSDNEKLFF.

The chain combines TRBV5-5 with TRBJ2-7; 9 bases are shared with TRBD2. Trimming at V came to 5 bases and at J to 4 bases, leaving 13 bases not matched to a gene. Germline CDR1 reads SGHKS; CDR2 reads YYEKEE (reference sequence). The length of the CDR3 is 16 residues. The CDR3 spells CASSIARLAGVYEQYF. CDR3 nucleotides: TGTGCCAGCAGTATTGCTAGGTTAGCGGGAGTGTACGAGCAGTACTTC.

The chain has TRBV7-9 and TRBJ1-5; D call uncertain. Trimming took off 5 bases at V and 5 bases at J, with 10 bases between the two ends. The CDR3 spans 13 residues. Per the germline V gene, CDR1 is SEHNR and CDR2 is FQNEAQ (reference sequence). As DNA, the CDR3 is TGTGCCAGCAGCCCGGGTGCGGATCAGCCCCAGCATTTT. It is translated as CASSPGADQPQHF.

This clone was recorded only once. The chain is built from TRBV27 and TRBJ2-7; the match to TRBD2 covers 9 bases. The CDR3 spans 13 residues. Germline lookup yields CDR1 MNHEY and CDR2 SMNVEV (reference sequence). The junction had 4 bases not matched to a gene; V was cut back by 5 bases and J by 5 bases. This CDR3 reads CASSSGRSNEQYF. In DNA, the CDR3 is TGTGCCAGCAGTAGCGGGAGGTCTAACGAGCAGTACTTC.

This clone appeared once. This chain links TRBV7-3 with TRBJ2-1; D not certain. CDR1 is SGHTA and CDR2 is FQGTGA in the germline V gene. V was shortened by 5 bases and J by 0 bases, with 5 bases between the two germline ends. The CDR3 sequence is 13 residues long. Here the CDR3 reads CASSPSSYNEQFF. Here the CDR3 DNA reads TGTGCCAGCAGCCCGTCCTCCTACAATGAGCAGTTCTTC.

DNA for the CDR3: TGTGCCAGCAGCTTAGCTGCGTCGGCCGAGCAGTTCTTC. This codes for CASSLAASAEQFF. The rearrangement joins TRBV7-2 to TRBJ2-1; D is unresolved. Germline V gene sequence: CDR1 SGHTA, CDR2 FQGNSA. Trimming left V 0 bases short and J 10 bases short, with 10 bases between. This CDR3 spans 13 amino acids.

The chain combines TRBV11-3 with TRBJ2-1; D is undetermined. The CDR3 totals 11 residues. Germline V gene sequence: CDR1 SGHNT, CDR2 YENEEA. V was clipped by 2 bases and J by 7 bases, with 3 bases between them. The CDR3, as DNA: TGTGCCAGCAGCTTAAATAATGAGCAGTTCTTC. It specifies CASSLNNEQFF.

As DNA, the CDR3 is TGTGCCAGCAGCCCCTCTTCTGGGGGCGCAGATACGCAGTATTTT. It is translated as CASSPSSGGADTQYF. V usage is TRBV11-3 and J usage is TRBJ2-3; the D gene is possibly TRBD1 (6 bases). V dropped 5 bases and J dropped 4 bases, with 16 bases sitting between them. The CDR3 totals 15 residues. CDR1 SGHNT and CDR2 YENEEA come from the germline V gene.

The genes are TRBV27 and TRBJ1-3; D is perhaps TRBD1 (6 bases). The CDR3 has 15 residues. V dropped 6 bases and J dropped 0 bases, with 12 bases sitting between them. Per the germline V gene, CDR1 is MNHEY and CDR2 is SMNVEV (reference sequence). The DNA of the CDR3 is TGTGCCAGCAGGGACGGACAGAGCTCTGGAAACACCATATATTTT. This codes for CASRDGQSSGNTIYF.

V usage is TRBV19 and J usage is TRBJ1-5, with D hard to call. This CDR3 contains 15 residues. CDR1 LNHDA and CDR2 SQIVND come from the germline V gene (reference sequence). Trimming took off 5 bases at V and 7 bases at J, with 18 bases between the two ends. The CDR3 nucleotides read TGTGCCAGTAGTTTAGGCACGGGATACCAACAGCCCCAGCATTTT. Its protein is CASSLGTGYQQPQHF.

The chain combines TRBV5-1 with TRBJ2-7; D not resolved. V was shortened by 2 bases and J by 1 base, with 16 bases between the two germline ends. The germline CDR1 and CDR2 sequences are SGHRS and YFSETQ. The CDR3 spans 16 residues. The DNA of the CDR3 is TGCGCCAGCAGCTTAAATCTAGACGTTTCATCCTACGAGCAGTACTTC. Translation gives CASSLNLDVSSYEQYF.

The chain links TRBV28 to TRBJ2-2; TRBD1 matches at 9 bases. Germline V gives CDR1 MDHEN, CDR2 SYDVKM. Unmatched junction bases numbered 4, after V lost 4 bases and J lost 4 bases. This CDR3 is built from 15 residues. The CDR3, as DNA: TGTGCCAGCAGTTCGGGACAGGGCAGCACCGGGGAGCTGTTTTTT. The encoded protein is CASSSGQGSTGELFF.

This clone was recorded once. V is TRBV6-2 or TRBV6-3 and J is TRBJ2-2; 7 positions match TRBD2. V was pared by 5 bases and J by 7 bases, with 10 bases of the junction left unmatched. From germline, CDR1 is MNHEY and CDR2 SVGEGT. There are 15 residues in the CDR3. CDR3 protein: CASSPYRTSLGELFF. CDR3 nucleotide sequence: TGTGCCAGCAGTCCCTACAGGACTAGTCTCGGGGAGCTGTTTTTT.

The chain links TRBV2 to TRBJ2-3; 10 nucleotides align to TRBD2. The V gene's germline CDR1 is SNHLY and CDR2 FYNNEI. Trimming removed 7 bases from V and 0 bases from J; junction bases left unmatched: 13. The CDR3 has 18 amino acids. The CDR3 reads CASTRIESGRASTDTQYF. Written as DNA, the CDR3 is TGTGCCAGCACCCGAATAGAAAGCGGGAGGGCTAGCACAGATACGCAGTATTTT.

The V and J genes are TRBV7-8 and TRBJ2-2; the D gene is possibly TRBD1 (5 bases). V was shortened by 7 bases and J by 7 bases, with 13 bases between the two germline ends. Germline-derived CDR1 and CDR2 are SGHVS and FQNEAQ. CDR3 length equals 13 residues. The DNA for the CDR3 is TGTGCCAGCACCTCCTTTCAGGGCGGGGAGCTGTTTTTT. Its protein product is CASTSFQGGELFF.